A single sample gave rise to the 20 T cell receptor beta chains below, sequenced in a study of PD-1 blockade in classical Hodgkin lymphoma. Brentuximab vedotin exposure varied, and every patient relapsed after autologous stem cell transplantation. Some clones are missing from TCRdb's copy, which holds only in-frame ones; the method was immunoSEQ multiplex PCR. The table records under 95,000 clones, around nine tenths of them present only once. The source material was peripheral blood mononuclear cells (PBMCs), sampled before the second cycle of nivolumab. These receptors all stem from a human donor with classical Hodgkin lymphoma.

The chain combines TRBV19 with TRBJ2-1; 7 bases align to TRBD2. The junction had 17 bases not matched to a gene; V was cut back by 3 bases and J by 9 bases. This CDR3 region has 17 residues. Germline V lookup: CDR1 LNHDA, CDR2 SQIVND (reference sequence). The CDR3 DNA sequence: TGTGCCAGTAGTATGAGGTTGGCGGGAGATCGACTTTGTGAGCAGTTCTTC. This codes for CASSMRLAGDRLCEQFF.

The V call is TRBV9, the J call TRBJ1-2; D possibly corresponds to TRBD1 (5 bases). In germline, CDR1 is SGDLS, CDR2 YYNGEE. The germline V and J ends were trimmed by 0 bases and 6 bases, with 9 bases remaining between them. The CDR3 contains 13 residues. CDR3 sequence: CASSVAGLDGYTF. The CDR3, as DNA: TGTGCCAGCAGCGTAGCGGGGCTGGATGGCTACACCTTC.

CDR3 in amino acids: CASSQTPGLEKWEQFF. CDR3 coding DNA: TGTGCCAGCAGCCAGACTCCGGGACTCGAGAAATGGGAGCAGTTCTTC. The chain has TRBV9 and TRBJ2-1; tentative D call: TRBD2 (6 bases). V was shortened by 4 bases and J by 10 bases, with 24 bases between the two germline ends. The CDR3 length is 16 residues. CDR1 and CDR2 from the germline V gene are SGDLS and YYNGEE.

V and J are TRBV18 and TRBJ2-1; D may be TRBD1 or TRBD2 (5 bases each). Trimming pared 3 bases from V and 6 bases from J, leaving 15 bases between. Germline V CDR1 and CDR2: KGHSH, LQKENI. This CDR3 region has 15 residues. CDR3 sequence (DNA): TGTGCCAGCTCACCCCAGACGGGGCCTGGCAATGAGCAGTTCTTC. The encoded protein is CASSPQTGPGNEQFF.

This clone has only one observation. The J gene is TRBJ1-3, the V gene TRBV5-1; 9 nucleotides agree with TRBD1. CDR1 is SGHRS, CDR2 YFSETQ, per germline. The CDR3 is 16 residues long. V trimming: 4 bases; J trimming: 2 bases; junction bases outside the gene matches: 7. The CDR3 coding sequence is TGCGCCAGCAGCACGGGACAGGGCCTGACTGGAAACACCATATATTTT. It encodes CASSTGQGLTGNTIYF.

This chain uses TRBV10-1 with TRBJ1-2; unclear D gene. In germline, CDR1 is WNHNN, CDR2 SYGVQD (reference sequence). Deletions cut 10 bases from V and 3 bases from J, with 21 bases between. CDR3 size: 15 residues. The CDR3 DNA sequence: TGCGCCACGTGTCCACTCCCCCTAAGTTACTATGGCTACACCTTC. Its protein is CATCPLPLSYYGYTF.

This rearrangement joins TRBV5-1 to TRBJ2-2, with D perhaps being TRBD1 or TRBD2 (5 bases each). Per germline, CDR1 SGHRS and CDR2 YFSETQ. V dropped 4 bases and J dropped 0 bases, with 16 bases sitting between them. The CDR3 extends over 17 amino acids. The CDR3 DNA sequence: TGCGCCAGCAGCGCCCGAGGGACCAATTCGAACACCGGGGAGCTGTTTTTT. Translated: CASSARGTNSNTGELFF.

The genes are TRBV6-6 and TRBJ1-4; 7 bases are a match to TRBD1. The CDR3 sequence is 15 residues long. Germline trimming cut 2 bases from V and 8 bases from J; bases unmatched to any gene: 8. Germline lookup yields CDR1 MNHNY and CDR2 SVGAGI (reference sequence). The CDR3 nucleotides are TGTGCCAGCAGTTACAGTTGGCAGGGGGGGGAAAAACTGTTTTTT. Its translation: CASSYSWQGGEKLFF.

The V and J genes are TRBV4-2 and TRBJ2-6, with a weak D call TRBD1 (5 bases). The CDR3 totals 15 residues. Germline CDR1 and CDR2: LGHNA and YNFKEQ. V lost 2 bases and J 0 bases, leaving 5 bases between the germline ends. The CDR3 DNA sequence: TGTGCCAGCAGCCAAACAGGCTCTGGGGCCAACGTCCTGACTTTC. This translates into CASSQTGSGANVLTF.

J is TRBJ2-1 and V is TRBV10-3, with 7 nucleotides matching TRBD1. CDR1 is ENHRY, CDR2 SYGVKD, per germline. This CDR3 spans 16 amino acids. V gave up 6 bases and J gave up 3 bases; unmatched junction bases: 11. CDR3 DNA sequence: TGTGCCATCAGGAAGTCCGGGACAGACCACTACAATGAGCAGTTCTTC. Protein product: CAIRKSGTDHYNEQFF.

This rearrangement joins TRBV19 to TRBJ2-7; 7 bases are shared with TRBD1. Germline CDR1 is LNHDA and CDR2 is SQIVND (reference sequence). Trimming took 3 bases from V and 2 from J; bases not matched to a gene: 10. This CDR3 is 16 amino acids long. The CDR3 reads CASSIAVTGAPYEQYF. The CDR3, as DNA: TGTGCCAGTAGTATCGCGGTAACAGGGGCCCCCTACGAGCAGTACTTC.

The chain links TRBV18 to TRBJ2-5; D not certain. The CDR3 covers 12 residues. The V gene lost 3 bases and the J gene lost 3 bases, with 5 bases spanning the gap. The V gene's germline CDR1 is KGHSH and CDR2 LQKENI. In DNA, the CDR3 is TGTGCCAGCTCACCGCCGGAAGAGACCCAGTACTTC. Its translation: CASSPPEETQYF.

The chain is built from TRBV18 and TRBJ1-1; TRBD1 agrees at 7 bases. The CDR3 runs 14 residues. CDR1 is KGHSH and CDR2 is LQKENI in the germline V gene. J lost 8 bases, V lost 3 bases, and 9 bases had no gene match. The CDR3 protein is CASSPTTGQFEAFF. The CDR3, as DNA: TGTGCCAGCTCACCTACTACGGGACAGTTCGAAGCTTTCTTT.

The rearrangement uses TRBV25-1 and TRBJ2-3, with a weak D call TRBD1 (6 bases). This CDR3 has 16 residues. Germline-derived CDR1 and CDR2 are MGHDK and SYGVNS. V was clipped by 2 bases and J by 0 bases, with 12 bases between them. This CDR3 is CASSERGRGSTDTQYF. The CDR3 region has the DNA TGTGCCAGCAGTGAACGGGGAAGGGGGAGCACAGATACGCAGTATTTT. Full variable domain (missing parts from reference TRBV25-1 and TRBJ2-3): EADIYQTPRYLVIGTGKKITLECSQTMGHDKMYWYQQDPGMELHLIHYSYGVNSTEKGDLSSESTVSRIRTEHFPLTLESARPSHTSQYLCASSERGRGSTDTQYFGPGTRLTVL.

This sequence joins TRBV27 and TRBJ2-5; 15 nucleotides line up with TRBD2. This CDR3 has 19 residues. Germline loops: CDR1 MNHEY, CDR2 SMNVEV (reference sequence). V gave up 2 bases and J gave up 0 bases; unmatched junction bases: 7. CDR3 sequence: CASSLQGLAGGIYQETQYF. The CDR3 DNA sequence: TGTGCCAGCAGTTTACAAGGACTAGCGGGAGGGATATACCAAGAGACCCAGTACTTC.

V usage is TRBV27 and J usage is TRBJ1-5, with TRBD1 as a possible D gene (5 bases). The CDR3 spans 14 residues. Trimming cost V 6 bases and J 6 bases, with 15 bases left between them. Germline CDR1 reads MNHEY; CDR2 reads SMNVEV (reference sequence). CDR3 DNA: TGTGCCAGCAGCATCGGGGGGATCGGTCAGCCCCAGCATTTT. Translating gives CASSIGGIGQPQHF.

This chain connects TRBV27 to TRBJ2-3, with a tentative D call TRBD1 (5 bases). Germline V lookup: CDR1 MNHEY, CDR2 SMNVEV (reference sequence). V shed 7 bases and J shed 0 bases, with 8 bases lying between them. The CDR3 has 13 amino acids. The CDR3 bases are TGTGCCAGCACCCGACAGAGCACAGATACGCAGTATTTT. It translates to CASTRQSTDTQYF.

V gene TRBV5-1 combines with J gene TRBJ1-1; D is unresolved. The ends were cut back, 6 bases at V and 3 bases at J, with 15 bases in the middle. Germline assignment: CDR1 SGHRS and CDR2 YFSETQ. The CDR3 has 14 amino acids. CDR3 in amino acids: CASTFPGSDTEAFF. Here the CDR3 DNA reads TGCGCCAGCACCTTCCCCGGCTCCGACACTGAAGCTTTCTTT.

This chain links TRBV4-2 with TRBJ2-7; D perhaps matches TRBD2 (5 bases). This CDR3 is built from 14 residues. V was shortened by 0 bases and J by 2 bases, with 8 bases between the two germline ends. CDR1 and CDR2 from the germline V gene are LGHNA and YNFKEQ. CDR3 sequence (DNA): TGTGCCAGCAGCCAAGATCCCGGGGCCTACGAGCAGTACTTC. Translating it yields CASSQDPGAYEQYF.

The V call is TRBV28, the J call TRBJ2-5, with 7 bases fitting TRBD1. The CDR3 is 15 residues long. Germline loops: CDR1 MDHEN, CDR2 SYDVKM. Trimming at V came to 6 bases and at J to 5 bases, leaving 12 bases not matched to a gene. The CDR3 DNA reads TGTGCCAGCAGCCACCCACTCGACAGGGCCGAGACCCAGTACTTC. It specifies CASSHPLDRAETQYF.